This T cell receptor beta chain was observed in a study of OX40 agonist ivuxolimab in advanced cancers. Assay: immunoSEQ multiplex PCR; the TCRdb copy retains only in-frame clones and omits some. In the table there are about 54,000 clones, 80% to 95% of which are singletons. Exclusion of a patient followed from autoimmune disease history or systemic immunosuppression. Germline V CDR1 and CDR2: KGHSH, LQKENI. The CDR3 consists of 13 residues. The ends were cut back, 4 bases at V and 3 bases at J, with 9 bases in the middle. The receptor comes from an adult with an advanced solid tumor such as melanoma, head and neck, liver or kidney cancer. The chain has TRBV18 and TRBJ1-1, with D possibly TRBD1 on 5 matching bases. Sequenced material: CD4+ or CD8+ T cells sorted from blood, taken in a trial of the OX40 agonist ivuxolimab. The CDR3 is CASSQKGDTEAFF. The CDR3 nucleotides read TGTGCCAGCTCACAAAAAGGGGACACTGAAGCTTTCTTT.